This T cell receptor (beta chain) was recovered during a study of long-term antiretroviral therapy in people with HIV. V was shortened by 4 bases and J by 6 bases, with 11 bases between the two germline ends. This CDR3 is built from 13 residues. CDR1 and CDR2 from the germline V gene are SNHLY and FYNNEI. Running of the v3.0 immunoSEQ assay took place at survey level. Per-sample sequencing targets were 40,000-50,000 T-cell genomes. Sequencing used immunoSEQ multiplex PCR; TCRdb keeps in-frame clones, though not all of them. The sample holds tens of thousands of clones, roughly 84% seen once. This TCR derives from a man aged 18-30 years with HIV. The chain employs TRBV2 and TRBJ2-3, with D hard to call. The material sequenced was unsorted PBMCs, taken 0.2 years before starting antiretroviral therapy. In nucleotides, the CDR3 is TGTGCCAGCAGTGCAGAACTGGGGGATACGCAGTATTTT. Protein sequence: CASSAELGDTQYF.